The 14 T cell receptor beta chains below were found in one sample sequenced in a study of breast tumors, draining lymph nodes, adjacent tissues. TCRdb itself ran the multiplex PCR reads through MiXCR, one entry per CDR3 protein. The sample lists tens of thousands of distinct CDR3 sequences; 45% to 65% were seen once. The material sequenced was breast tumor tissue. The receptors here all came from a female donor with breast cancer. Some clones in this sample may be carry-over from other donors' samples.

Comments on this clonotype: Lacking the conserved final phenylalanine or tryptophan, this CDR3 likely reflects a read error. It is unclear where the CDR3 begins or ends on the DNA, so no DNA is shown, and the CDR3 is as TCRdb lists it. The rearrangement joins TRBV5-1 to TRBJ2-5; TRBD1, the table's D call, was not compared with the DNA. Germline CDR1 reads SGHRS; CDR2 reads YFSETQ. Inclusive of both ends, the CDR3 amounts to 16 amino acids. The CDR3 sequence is CASSLLDRGGGYTFGS.

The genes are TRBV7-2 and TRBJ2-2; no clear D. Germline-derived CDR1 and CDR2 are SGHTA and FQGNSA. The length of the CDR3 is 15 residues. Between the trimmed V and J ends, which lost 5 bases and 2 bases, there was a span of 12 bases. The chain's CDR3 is CASSMTAGNTGELFF. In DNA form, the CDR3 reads TGTGCCAGCAGCATGACCGCTGGAAACACCGGGGAGCTGTTTTTT.

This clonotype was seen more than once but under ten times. DNA of the CDR3: TGTGCCACCAGTGCTGGAAACACCATATATTTT. Its translation is CATSAGNTIYF. J is TRBJ1-3 and V is TRBV24-1, with D uncertain. V dropped 5 bases and J dropped 2 bases, with 0 bases sitting between them. This CDR3 comprises 11 residues. Germline V lookup: CDR1 KGHDR, CDR2 SFDVKD.

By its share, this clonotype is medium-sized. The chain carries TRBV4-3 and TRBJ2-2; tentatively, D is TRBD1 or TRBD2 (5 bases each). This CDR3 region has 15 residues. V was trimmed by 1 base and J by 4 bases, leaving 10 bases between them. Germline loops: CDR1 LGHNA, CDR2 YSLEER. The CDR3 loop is CASSQGGASTGELFF. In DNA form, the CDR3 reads TGCGCCAGCAGCCAAGGAGGGGCGTCCACCGGGGAGCTGTTTTTT.

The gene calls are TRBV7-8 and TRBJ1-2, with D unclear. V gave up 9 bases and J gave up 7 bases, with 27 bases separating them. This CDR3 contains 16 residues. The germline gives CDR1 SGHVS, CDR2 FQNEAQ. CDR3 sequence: CASSIGTRERGSGYTF. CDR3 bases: TGTGCCAGTAGTATAGGAACTCGGGAGCGCGGTAGTGGCTACACCTTC.

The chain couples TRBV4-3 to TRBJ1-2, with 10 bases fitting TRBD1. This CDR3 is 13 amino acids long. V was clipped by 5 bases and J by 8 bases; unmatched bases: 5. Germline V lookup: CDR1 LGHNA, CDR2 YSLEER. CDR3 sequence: CASSSGTGAGYTF. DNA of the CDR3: TGCGCCAGCAGCTCCGGGACAGGGGCAGGCTACACCTTC.

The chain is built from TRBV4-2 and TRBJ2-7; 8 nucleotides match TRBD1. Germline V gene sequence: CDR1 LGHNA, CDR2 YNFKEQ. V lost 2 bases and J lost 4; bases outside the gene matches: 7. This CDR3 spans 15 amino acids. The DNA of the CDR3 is TGTGCCAGCAGCCAATCCGCAGGGGGCTATTACGAGCAGTACTTC. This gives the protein CASSQSAGGYYEQYF.

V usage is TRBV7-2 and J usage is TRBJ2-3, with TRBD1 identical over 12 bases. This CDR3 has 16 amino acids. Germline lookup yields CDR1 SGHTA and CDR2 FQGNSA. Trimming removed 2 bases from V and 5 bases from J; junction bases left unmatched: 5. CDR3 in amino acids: CASSLKGTGGLDTQYF. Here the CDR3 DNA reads TGTGCCAGCAGCTTAAAAGGGACAGGGGGCTTAGATACGCAGTATTTT.

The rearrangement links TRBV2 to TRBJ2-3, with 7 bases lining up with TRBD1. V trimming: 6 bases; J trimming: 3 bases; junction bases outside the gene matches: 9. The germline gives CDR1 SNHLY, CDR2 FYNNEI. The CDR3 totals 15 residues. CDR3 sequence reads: CASSPDRAKTDTQYF. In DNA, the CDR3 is TGTGCCAGCAGCCCAGACAGGGCAAAAACAGATACGCAGTATTTT.

The CDR3 DNA is TGTGCCAGCAGCTTAGGGGTAGCGGGGGGGCGGGAGACCCAGTACTTC. Translation gives CASSLGVAGGRETQYF. The chain has TRBV7-9 and TRBJ2-5, with 11 bases matching TRBD2. With 1 base clipped from V and 5 bases from J, the junction kept 6 bases outside the gene matches. The germline V gene has CDR1 SEHNR and CDR2 FQNEAQ (reference sequence). The CDR3 has 16 amino acids.

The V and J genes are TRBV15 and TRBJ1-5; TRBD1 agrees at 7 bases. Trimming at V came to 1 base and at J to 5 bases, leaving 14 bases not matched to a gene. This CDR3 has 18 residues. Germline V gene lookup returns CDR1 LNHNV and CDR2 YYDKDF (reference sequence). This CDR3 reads CATSRGTTGVGFDQPQHF. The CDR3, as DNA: TGTGCCACCAGCAGAGGAACTACAGGGGTTGGGTTCGATCAGCCCCAGCATTTT.

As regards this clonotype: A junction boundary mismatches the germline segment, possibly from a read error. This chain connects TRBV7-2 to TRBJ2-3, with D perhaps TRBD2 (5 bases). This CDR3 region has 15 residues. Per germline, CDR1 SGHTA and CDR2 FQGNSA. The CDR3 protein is CAWRGAAANTDTQYF. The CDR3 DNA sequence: TGCGCCTGGAGAGGAGCGGCGGCGAACACAGATACGCAGTATTTT. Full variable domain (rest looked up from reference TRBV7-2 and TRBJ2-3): GAGVSQSPSNKVTEKGKDVELRCDPISGHTALYWYRQSLGQGLEFLIYFQGNSAPDKSGLPSDRFSAERTGGSVSTLTIQRTQQEDSAVYLCAWRGAAANTDTQYFGPGTRLTVL.

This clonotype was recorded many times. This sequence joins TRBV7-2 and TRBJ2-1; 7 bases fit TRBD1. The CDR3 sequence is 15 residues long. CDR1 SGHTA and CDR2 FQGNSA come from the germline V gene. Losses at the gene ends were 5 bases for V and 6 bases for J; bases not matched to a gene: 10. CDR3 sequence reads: CASSNAWPGGNEQFF. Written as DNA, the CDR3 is TGTGCCAGCAGCAATGCCTGGCCAGGGGGCAATGAGCAGTTCTTC.

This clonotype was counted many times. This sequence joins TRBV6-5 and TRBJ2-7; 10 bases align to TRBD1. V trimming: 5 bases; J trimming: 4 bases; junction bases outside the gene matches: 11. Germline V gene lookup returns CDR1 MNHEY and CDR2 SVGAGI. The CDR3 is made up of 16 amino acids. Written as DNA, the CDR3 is TGTGCCAGCAGTACCCCTCGACAGGGGGCAAGGTACGAGCAGTACTTC. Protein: CASSTPRQGARYEQYF.